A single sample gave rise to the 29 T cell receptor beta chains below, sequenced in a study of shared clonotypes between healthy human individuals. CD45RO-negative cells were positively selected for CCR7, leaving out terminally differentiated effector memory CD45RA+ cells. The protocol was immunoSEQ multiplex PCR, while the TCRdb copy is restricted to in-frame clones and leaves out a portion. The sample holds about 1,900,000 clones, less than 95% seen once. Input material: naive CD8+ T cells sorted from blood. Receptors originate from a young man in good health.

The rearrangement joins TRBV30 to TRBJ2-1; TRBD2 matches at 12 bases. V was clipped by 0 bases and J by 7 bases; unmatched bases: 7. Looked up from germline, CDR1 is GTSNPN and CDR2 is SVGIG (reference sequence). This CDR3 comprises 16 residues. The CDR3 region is CAWSVQTSGSRNEQFF. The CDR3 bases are TGTGCCTGGAGTGTACAGACTAGCGGGAGTAGGAATGAGCAGTTCTTC.

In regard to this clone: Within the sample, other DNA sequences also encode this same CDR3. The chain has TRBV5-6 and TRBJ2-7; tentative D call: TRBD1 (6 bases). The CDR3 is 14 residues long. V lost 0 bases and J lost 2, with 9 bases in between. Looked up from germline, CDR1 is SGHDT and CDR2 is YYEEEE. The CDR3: CASSLGAGAYEQYF. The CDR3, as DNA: TGTGCCAGCAGCTTGGGCGCAGGGGCCTACGAGCAGTACTTC.

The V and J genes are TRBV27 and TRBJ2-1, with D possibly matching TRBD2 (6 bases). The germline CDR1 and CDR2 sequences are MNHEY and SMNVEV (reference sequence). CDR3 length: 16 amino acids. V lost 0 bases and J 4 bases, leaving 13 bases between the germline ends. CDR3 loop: CASSLSPGSGYNEQFF. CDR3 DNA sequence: TGTGCCAGCAGTTTATCCCCGGGTAGCGGATACAATGAGCAGTTCTTC.

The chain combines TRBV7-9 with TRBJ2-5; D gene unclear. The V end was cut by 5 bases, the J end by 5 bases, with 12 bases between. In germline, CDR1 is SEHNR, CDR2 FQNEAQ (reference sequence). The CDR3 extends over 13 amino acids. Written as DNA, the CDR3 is TGTGCCAGCAGCCCACCTGGCGTGGAGACCCAGTACTTC. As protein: CASSPPGVETQYF.

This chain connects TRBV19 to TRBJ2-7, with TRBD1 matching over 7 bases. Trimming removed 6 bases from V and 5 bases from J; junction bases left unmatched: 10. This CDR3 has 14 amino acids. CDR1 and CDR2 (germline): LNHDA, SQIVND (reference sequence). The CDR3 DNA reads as TGTGCCAGTAGATCATGGGAGACAGGGAACGAGCAGTACTTC. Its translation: CASRSWETGNEQYF.

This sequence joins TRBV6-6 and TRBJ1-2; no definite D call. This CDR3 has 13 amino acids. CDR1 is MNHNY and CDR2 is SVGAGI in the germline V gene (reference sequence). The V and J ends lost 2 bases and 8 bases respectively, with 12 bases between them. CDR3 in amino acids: CASSYVKDWGYTF. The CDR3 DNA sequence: TGTGCCAGCAGTTACGTAAAGGATTGGGGCTACACCTTC.

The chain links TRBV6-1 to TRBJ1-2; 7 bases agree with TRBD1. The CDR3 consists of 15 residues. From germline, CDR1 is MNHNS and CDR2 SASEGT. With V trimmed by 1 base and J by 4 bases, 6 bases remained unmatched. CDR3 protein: CASSEGPTGSYGYTF. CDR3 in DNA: TGTGCCAGCAGTGAAGGTCCGACAGGGTCCTATGGCTACACCTTC.

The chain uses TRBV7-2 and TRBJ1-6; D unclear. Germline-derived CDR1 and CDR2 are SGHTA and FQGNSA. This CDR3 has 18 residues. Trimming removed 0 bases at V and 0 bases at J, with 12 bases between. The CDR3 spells CASSLASWQSSYNSPLHF. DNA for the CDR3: TGTGCCAGCAGCTTAGCGTCTTGGCAGAGCTCCTATAATTCACCCCTCCACTTT.

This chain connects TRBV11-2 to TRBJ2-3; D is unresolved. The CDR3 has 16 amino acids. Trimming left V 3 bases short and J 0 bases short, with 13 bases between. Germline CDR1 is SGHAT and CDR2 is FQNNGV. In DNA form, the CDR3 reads TGTGCCAGCAGCTTCTGGCACACCCCTAGCACAGATACGCAGTATTTT. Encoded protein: CASSFWHTPSTDTQYF.

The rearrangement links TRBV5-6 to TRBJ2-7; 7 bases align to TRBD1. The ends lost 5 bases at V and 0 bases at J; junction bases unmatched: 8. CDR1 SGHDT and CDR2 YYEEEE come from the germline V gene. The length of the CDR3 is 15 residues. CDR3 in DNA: TGTGCCAGCAGGGAACCGGGACAGCCCTCCTACGAGCAGTACTTC. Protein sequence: CASREPGQPSYEQYF.

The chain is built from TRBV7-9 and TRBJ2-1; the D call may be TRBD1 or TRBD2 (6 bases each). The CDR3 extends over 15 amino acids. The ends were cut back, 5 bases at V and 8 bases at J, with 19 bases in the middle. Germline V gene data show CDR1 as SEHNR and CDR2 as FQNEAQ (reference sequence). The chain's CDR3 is CASSSGQPRRDEQFF. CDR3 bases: TGTGCCAGCAGCAGCGGACAGCCGAGGAGGGATGAGCAGTTCTTC.

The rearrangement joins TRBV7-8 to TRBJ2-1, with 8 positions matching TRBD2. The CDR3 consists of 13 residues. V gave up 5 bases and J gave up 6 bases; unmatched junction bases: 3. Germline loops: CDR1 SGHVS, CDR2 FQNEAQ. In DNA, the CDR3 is TGTGCCAGCAGCCCCGGGACTAGCAATGAGCAGTTCTTC. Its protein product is CASSPGTSNEQFF.

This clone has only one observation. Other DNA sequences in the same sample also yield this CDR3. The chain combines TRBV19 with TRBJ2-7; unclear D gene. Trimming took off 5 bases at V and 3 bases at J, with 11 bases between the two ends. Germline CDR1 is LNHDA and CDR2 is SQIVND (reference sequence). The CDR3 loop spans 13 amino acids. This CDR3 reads CASSAGVFYEQYF. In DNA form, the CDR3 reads TGTGCCAGTAGTGCCGGAGTGTTCTACGAGCAGTACTTC.

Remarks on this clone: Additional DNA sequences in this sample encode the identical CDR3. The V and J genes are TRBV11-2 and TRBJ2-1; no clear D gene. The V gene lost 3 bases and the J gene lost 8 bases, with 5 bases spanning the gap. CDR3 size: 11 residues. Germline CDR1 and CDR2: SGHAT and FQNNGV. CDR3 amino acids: CASSLIDEQFF. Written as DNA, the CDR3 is TGTGCCAGCAGCTTGATCGATGAGCAGTTCTTC.

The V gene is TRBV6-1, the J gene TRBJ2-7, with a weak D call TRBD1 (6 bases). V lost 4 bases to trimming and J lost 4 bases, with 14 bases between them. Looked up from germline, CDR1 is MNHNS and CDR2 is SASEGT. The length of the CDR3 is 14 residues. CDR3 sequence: CASSGYRVAYEQYF. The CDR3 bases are TGTGCCAGCAGTGGATACAGGGTAGCGTACGAGCAGTACTTC.

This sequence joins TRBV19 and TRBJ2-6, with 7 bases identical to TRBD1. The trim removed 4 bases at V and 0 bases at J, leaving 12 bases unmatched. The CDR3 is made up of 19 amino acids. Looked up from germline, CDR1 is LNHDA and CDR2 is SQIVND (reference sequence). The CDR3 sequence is CASSTDRVLIHSGANVLTF. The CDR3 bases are TGTGCCAGTAGTACAGACAGGGTACTGATTCACTCTGGGGCCAACGTCCTGACTTTC.

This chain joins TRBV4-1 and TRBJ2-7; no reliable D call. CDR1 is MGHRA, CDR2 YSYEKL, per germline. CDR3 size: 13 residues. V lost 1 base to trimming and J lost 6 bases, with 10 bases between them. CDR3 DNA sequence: TGCGCCAGCAGCCAAGGAGAGGCCCTCGAGCAGTACTTC. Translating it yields CASSQGEALEQYF.

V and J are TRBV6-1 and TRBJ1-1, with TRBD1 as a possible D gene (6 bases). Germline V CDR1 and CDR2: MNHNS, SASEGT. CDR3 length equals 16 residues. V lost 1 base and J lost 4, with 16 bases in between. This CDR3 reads CASSEELGGRGTEAFF. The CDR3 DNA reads TGTGCCAGCAGTGAAGAATTAGGGGGTAGAGGCACTGAAGCTTTCTTT.

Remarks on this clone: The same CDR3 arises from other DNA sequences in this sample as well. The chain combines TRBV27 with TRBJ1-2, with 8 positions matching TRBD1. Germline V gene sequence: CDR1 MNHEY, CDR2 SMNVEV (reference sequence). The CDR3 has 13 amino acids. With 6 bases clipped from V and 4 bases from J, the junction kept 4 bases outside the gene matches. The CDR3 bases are TGTGCCAGCAGCCCAGGGGGCGCCTATGGCTACACCTTC. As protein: CASSPGGAYGYTF.

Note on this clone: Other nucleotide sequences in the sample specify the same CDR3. This chain's CDR3 is CASSLPSYEQYF. In nucleotides, the CDR3 is TGTGCCAGCAGTCTACCGTCCTACGAGCAGTACTTC. The chain recombines TRBV28 with TRBJ2-7; D is undetermined. This CDR3 is built from 12 residues. V dropped 5 bases and J dropped 1 base, with 6 bases sitting between them. The germline CDR1 and CDR2 sequences are MDHEN and SYDVKM. Complete variable domain (other parts from reference TRBV28 and TRBJ2-7): DVKVTQSSRYLVKRTGEKVFLECVQDMDHENMFWYRQDPGLGLRLIYFSYDVKMKEKGDIPEGYSVSREKKERFSLILESASTNQTSMYLCASSLPSYEQYFGPGTRLTVT.

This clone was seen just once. The CDR3 spells CAWSVKHLEGTFYEQYF. The CDR3 coding sequence is TGTGCCTGGAGTGTTAAACATTTGGAGGGGACCTTCTACGAGCAGTACTTC. The chain has TRBV30 and TRBJ2-7; possible D gene TRBD2, 6 bases. Germline V gene sequence: CDR1 GTSNPN, CDR2 SVGIG (reference sequence). The CDR3 loop spans 17 amino acids. Trimming took off 0 bases at V and 3 bases at J, with 21 bases between the two ends.

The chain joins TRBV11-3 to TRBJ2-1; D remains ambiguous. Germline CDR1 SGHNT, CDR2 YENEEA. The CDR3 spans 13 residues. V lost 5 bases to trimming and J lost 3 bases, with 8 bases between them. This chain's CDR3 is CASSNPNYNEQFF. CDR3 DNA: TGTGCCAGCAGCAACCCAAACTACAATGAGCAGTTCTTC.

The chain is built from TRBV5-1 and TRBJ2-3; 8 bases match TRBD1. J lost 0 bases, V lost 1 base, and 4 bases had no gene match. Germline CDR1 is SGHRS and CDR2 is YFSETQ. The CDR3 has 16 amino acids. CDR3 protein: CASSLTQGASTDTQYF. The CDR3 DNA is TGCGCCAGCAGCTTGACCCAGGGGGCAAGCACAGATACGCAGTATTTT.

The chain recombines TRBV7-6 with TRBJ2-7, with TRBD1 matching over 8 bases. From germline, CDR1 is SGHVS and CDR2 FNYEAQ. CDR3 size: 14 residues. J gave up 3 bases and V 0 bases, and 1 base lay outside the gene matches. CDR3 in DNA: TGTGCCAGCAGCTTAGCGGACAGGGACTACGAGCAGTACTTC. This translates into CASSLADRDYEQYF.

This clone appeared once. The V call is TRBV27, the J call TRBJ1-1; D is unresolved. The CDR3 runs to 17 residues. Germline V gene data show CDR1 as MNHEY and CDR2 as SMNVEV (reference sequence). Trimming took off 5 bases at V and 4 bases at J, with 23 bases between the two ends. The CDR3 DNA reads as TGTGCCAGCAGTCCCCTCGGTACGGGAACCGGGCGCACTGAAGCTTTCTTT. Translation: CASSPLGTGTGRTEAFF.

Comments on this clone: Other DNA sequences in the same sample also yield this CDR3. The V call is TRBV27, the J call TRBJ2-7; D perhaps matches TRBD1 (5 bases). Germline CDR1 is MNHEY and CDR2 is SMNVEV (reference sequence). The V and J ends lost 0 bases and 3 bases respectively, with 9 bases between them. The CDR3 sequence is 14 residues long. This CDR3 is CASSLSGEGYEQYF. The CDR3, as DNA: TGTGCCAGCAGTTTATCAGGGGAAGGCTACGAGCAGTACTTC.

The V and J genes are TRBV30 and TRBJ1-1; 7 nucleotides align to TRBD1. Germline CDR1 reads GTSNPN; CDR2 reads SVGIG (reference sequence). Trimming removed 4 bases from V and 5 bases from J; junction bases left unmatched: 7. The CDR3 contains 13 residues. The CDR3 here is CAWNLQGGTEAFF. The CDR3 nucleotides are TGTGCCTGGAACCTGCAGGGGGGAACTGAAGCTTTCTTT.

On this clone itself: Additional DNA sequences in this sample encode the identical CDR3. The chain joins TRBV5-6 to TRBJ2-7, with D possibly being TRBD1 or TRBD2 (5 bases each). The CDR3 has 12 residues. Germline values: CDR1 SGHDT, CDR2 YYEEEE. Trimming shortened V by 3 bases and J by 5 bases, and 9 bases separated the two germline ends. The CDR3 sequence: CASSWGSDEQYF. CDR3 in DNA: TGTGCCAGCAGCTGGGGGAGTGACGAGCAGTACTTC.

The CDR3 region has the DNA TGTGCCAGCAGCGGGCTAGGTGTGCAGGGAAACTACGAGCAGTACTTC. This encodes CASSGLGVQGNYEQYF. The rearrangement joins TRBV27 to TRBJ2-7; D is possibly TRBD1 (5 bases). CDR1 and CDR2 from the germline V gene are MNHEY and SMNVEV (reference sequence). V lost 6 bases and J 3 bases, leaving 21 bases between the germline ends. The CDR3 totals 16 residues.